This T cell receptor (beta chain) came from a study of beta chain features in type 1 diabetes. Study at large: Sorted cells numbering 107,917,701 were examined across all samples.

CDR3 length equals 12 residues. V shed 3 bases, J shed 7 bases, and the junction held 0 bases outside the gene matches. Germline assignment: CDR1 KGHSH and CDR2 LQKENI. The table lists this clone with many counts. The antigen is not known. Broader study findings: The study found moderately but significantly shorter TCRB CDR3s in all four CD4+ subsets of Type 1 diabetes patients. Reduced insertions and increased deletions marked VDJ junctions in type 1 diabetes patients.

Researchers reported sorting CD4+ naive, central memory, regulatory and stem cell-like memory cells via CD45RO/CCR7/CD25/CD127/CD95/CD27. The entirety of the isolated RNA underwent reverse transcription, so expressed TCRB transcripts were sequenced. An average of approximately 3.4 million reads was obtained for naive, central memory and regulatory T cell samples. TCRdb's copy holds only in-frame clones and misses some; the assay was immunoSEQ multiplex PCR. Among about 160,000 clones listed, less than 10% were seen once. The sequence was obtained from a man between 18 and 35 years old with type 1 diabetes. J is TRBJ2-1 and V is TRBV18; 7 bases are shared with TRBD2. The material sequenced was central memory CD4+ T cells from blood. The CDR3 nucleotides are TGTGCCAGCTCACCGGGGGGGAATGAGCAGTTCTTC. Its translation: CASSPGGNEQFF.